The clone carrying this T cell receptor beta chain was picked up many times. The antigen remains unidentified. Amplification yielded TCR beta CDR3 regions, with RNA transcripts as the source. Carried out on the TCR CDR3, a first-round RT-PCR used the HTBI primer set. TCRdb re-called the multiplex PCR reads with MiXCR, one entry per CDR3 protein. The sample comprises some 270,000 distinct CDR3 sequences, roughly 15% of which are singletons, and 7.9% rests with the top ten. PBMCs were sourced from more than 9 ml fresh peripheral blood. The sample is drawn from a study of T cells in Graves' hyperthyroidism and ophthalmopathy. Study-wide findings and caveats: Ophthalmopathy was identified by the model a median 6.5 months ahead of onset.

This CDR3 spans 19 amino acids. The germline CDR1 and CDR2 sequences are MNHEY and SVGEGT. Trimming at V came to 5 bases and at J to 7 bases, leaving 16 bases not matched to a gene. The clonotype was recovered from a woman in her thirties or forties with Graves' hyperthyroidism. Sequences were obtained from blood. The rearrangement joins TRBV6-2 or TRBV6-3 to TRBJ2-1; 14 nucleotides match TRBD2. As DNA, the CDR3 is TGTGCCAGCAGTCGCCGACTAGCGGGAGGGCCGGGTTACTTGAATGAGCAGTTCTTC. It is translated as CASSRRLAGGPGYLNEQFF.